The present TCR beta chain was sequenced within a study of shared clonotypes between healthy human individuals. Whole-study context: For every donor, three CD4 naive, three CD4 memory, two CD8 naive and one CD8 memory plates were used.

Genomic DNA per cell subset filled all wells of several immunoSEQ plates. Sorted subsets were amplified in replicate PCRs using around 220 ng DNA, some 31,000 T cell genomes. Libraries were prepared by immunoSEQ multiplex PCR; TCRdb keeps only in-frame clonotypes and omits some of them. The table shows around 2,000,000 clones, with roughly 94% occurring only once. The CDR3 has 13 residues. The ends were cut back, 3 bases at V and 7 bases at J, with 12 bases in the middle. In germline, CDR1 is SGHDN, CDR2 FVKESK. This clonotype was sampled from a man between 18 and 35 years old in good health. The chain carries TRBV14 and TRBJ1-1; D gene unclear. Sequenced material: naive CD4+ T cells sorted from blood. This sample's subset: CD45RA+ positively selected. The chain's CDR3 is CASSQTVRSEAFF. Here the CDR3 DNA reads TGTGCCAGCAGCCAGACTGTTAGGAGTGAAGCTTTCTTT.